This T cell receptor (beta chain) was retrieved from a study of shared clonotypes between healthy human individuals. General observations from the study: Tissues were not sampled, only blood, and their repertoires likely differ. Clonotypes which were not shared had lower generation probabilities than clonotypes that all four donors shared.

Study processing details: ImmunoSEQ supplied junction-only sequences lacking quality scores, so filtering was different. Assay: immunoSEQ multiplex PCR; the TCRdb copy retains only in-frame clones and omits some. V and J calls and clone size are as listed in that table; D and trimming were resolved from the DNA. The sample shows under 350,000 clones, roughly 84% of them seen only once. The CDR3 runs to 16 residues. Trimming took off 4 bases at V and 1 base at J, with 13 bases between the two ends. The V gene's germline CDR1 is MGHDK and CDR2 SYGVNS. In this sample, this clone turned up once. Antigen unknown.

The rearrangement links TRBV25-1 to TRBJ2-2; D might be TRBD1 (6 bases). Sample: memory CD8+ T cells sorted from blood. Subset specified: CD45RO+ cells pooled with CCR7-negative TemRA cells. The source of this sequence is a man aged 18 to 35 in good health. The CDR3 loop is CASSVLGAENTGELFF. The CDR3, as DNA: TGTGCCAGCAGTGTTTTGGGGGCGGAGAACACCGGGGAGCTGTTTTTT.